The 18 T cell receptor beta chains presented below share a single source sample, sequenced in a study of T cell responses to AZD1222 COVID-19 vaccine. Clones were sequenced by immunoSEQ multiplex PCR, and TCRdb holds only the in-frame ones, with some missing. Of 150,000 to 200,000 clones listed, 87% are singletons. The sample consisted of peripheral blood, taken 28 days after the second AZD1222 dose. Receptors were obtained from an adult who received the AZD1222 COVID-19 vaccine.

The chain joins TRBV27 to TRBJ1-2; D is possibly TRBD1 (5 bases). V was clipped by 6 bases and J by 5 bases, with 13 bases between them. Looked up from germline, CDR1 is MNHEY and CDR2 is SMNVEV (reference sequence). CDR3 length: 13 residues. In nucleotides, the CDR3 is TGTGCCAGCAGCTTAAATCGGGGGTATGGCTACACCTTC. This codes for CASSLNRGYGYTF.

The chain carries TRBV19 and TRBJ2-6; possible D gene TRBD1, 6 bases. V lost 2 bases, J lost 0 bases, and 23 bases lay in between. The CDR3 is made up of 21 amino acids. CDR1 LNHDA and CDR2 SQIVND come from the germline V gene (reference sequence). CDR3: CASSIRLGASSSLSGANVLTF. The CDR3 DNA reads as TGTGCCAGTAGTATACGTTTGGGGGCTTCCAGTTCCCTCTCTGGGGCCAACGTCCTGACTTTC.

This chain uses TRBV5-1 with TRBJ1-2, with D unresolved. The CDR3 loop spans 16 amino acids. Germline V gene lookup returns CDR1 SGHRS and CDR2 YFSETQ. The V end lost 4 bases, the J end lost 7 bases, and 23 bases lay between the germline ends. CDR3: CASSLWMASFPVGYTF. The CDR3 bases are TGCGCCAGCAGCCTTTGGATGGCCTCCTTTCCGGTTGGCTACACCTTC.

This clone appeared a single time. V gene TRBV29-1 combines with J gene TRBJ1-2; the match to TRBD1 covers 7 bases. J gave up 1 base and V 7 bases, and 9 bases lay outside the gene matches. CDR3 length equals 14 residues. Germline V CDR1 and CDR2: SQVTM, ANQGSEA. The CDR3 region has the DNA TGCAGCGCAACTCCGGGACAGCATAACTATGGCTACACCTTC. This translates into CSATPGQHNYGYTF.

The chain combines TRBV27 with TRBJ2-2; 11 bases align to TRBD1. The germline gives CDR1 MNHEY, CDR2 SMNVEV (reference sequence). The CDR3 spans 15 residues. The V gene end was trimmed by 6 bases and the J gene end by 6 bases; junction bases not matched to a gene: 6. CDR3 in DNA: TGTGCCAGCAGCAAAGGGACAGGGGGGGCCGGGGAGCTGTTTTTT. Translation: CASSKGTGGAGELFF.

V and J are TRBV3-1 (or the pseudogene TRBV3-2) and TRBJ1-2, with D uncertain. Germline CDR1 reads LGHDT; CDR2 reads YNNKEL (reference sequence). V gave up 1 base and J gave up 8 bases, with 11 bases separating them. The CDR3 sequence is 13 residues long. The CDR3 loop is CASSQGLRRGYTF. The CDR3, as DNA: TGTGCCAGCAGCCAAGGGTTACGTCGCGGCTACACCTTC.

The genes are TRBV7-9 and TRBJ2-7; TRBD2 matches 7 bases. The trim removed 6 bases at V and 6 bases at J, leaving 11 bases unmatched. The CDR3 is 14 amino acids. Per the germline V gene, CDR1 is SEHNR and CDR2 is FQNEAQ (reference sequence). The CDR3 region is CASSFGGGRGEQYF. The CDR3 DNA sequence: TGTGCCAGCAGTTTCGGAGGTGGGAGGGGCGAGCAGTACTTC.

The rearrangement uses TRBV7-8 and TRBJ2-3; 12 bases are shared with TRBD2. Per germline, CDR1 SGHVS and CDR2 FQNEAQ. Germline trimming cut 5 bases from V and 2 bases from J; bases unmatched to any gene: 5. CDR3 length: 16 residues. The CDR3 nucleotides read TGTGCCAGCAGCCCACGGACTAGCGGGAACACAGATACGCAGTATTTT. This codes for CASSPRTSGNTDTQYF.

The gene calls are TRBV12-3 or TRBV12-4 and TRBJ2-1; 10 nucleotides match TRBD2. This CDR3 is built from 13 residues. J gave up 9 bases and V 7 bases, and 6 bases lay outside the gene matches. The DNA for the CDR3 is TGTGCCAGCACCCCGTCTAGCGGGGGTGAGCAGTTCTTC. Protein: CASTPSSGGEQFF.

The chain combines TRBV5-4 with TRBJ2-2; 9 bases align to TRBD1. V lost 4 bases, J lost 1 base, and 2 bases stayed unmatched. Per germline, CDR1 SGHNT and CDR2 YYREEE (reference sequence). This CDR3 contains 15 residues. CDR3 amino acids: CASSRTGVNTGELFF. CDR3 coding DNA: TGTGCCAGCAGCCGGACAGGGGTGAACACCGGGGAGCTGTTTTTT. The full variable domain, its missing parts supplied by reference TRBV5-4 and TRBJ2-2, is ETGVTQSPTHLIKTRGQQVTLRCSSQSGHNTVSWYQQALGQGPQFIFQYYREEENGRGNFPPRFSGLQFPNYSSELNVNALELDDSALYLCASSRTGVNTGELFFGEGSRLTVL.

V usage is TRBV2 and J usage is TRBJ1-1; D unresolved. Germline V CDR1 and CDR2: SNHLY, FYNNEI. Deletions cut 8 bases from V and 3 bases from J, with 13 bases between. The CDR3 is 13 amino acids. CDR3: CASRAGGYTEAFF. CDR3 nucleotide sequence: TGTGCCAGCCGGGCGGGTGGGTACACTGAAGCTTTCTTT. Filled out from reference TRBV2 and TRBJ1-1, the complete variable domain reads EPEVTQTPSHQVTQMGQEVILRCVPISNHLYFYWYRQILGQKVEFLVSFYNNEISEKSEIFDDQFSVERPDGSNFTLKIRSTKLEDSAMYFCASRAGGYTEAFFGQGTRLTVV.

This clone has a handful of counts. This chain connects TRBV19 to TRBJ1-1; weak D call: TRBD1 (5 bases). The V gene's germline CDR1 is LNHDA and CDR2 SQIVND (reference sequence). This CDR3 spans 15 amino acids. Trimming shortened V by 7 bases and J by 2 bases, and 17 bases separated the two germline ends. Here the CDR3 reads CASTITGRKNTEAFF. CDR3 DNA: TGTGCCAGTACCATTACGGGACGGAAAAACACTGAAGCTTTCTTT.

V usage is TRBV7-9 and J usage is TRBJ1-1; D not certain. The CDR3 sequence is 15 residues long. The germline gives CDR1 SEHNR, CDR2 FQNEAQ (reference sequence). V lost 3 bases and J lost 2, with 13 bases in between. The CDR3 DNA is TGTGCCAGCAGCTTGCAGTTCTCAATAAACACTGAAGCTTTCTTT. Translated: CASSLQFSINTEAFF.

The chain combines TRBV6-5 with TRBJ1-2; 7 nucleotides align to TRBD1. CDR1 and CDR2 (germline): MNHEY, SVGAGI. Trimming removed 8 bases from V and 8 bases from J; junction bases left unmatched: 8. CDR3 size: 12 residues. The CDR3 nucleotides read TGTGCCAGCCATAAGACAGGGTACGGCTACACCTTC. It specifies CASHKTGYGYTF.

This sequence joins TRBV4-1 and TRBJ2-7, with D perhaps given as TRBD1 or TRBD2 (5 bases each). Per the germline V gene, CDR1 is MGHRA and CDR2 is YSYEKL. V lost 1 base, J lost 6 bases, and 13 bases lay in between. CDR3 size: 14 residues. The CDR3 DNA is TGCGCCAGCAGCCAAGGCTTACGGGGACGCGAGCAGTACTTC. It encodes CASSQGLRGREQYF.

The chain is built from TRBV13 and TRBJ2-1, with 14 bases identical to TRBD2. CDR3 length equals 16 residues. Germline assignment: CDR1 PRHDT and CDR2 FYEKMQ (reference sequence). The V segment lost 4 bases and the J segment 5 bases; nucleotides outside the gene matches: 4. The CDR3 here is CASSSEGLAGDNEQFF. CDR3 coding DNA: TGTGCCAGCAGCTCCGAGGGACTAGCGGGGGACAATGAGCAGTTCTTC.

This chain links TRBV6-5 with TRBJ1-3; D remains ambiguous. Trimming pared 5 bases from V and 0 bases from J, leaving 8 bases between. The CDR3 spans 14 residues. CDR1 and CDR2 from the germline V gene are MNHEY and SVGAGI. DNA for the CDR3: TGTGCCAGCAGTCAGGCGGGCTCTGGAAACACCATATATTTT. This translates into CASSQAGSGNTIYF.

This clone was detected only a few times. V usage is TRBV12-3 or TRBV12-4 and J usage is TRBJ2-7, with unresolved D. This CDR3 contains 13 residues. V dropped 2 bases and J dropped 3 bases, with 8 bases sitting between them. The CDR3 DNA sequence: TGTGCCAGCAGTTTAACGACATTCTACGAGCAGTACTTC. Its protein product is CASSLTTFYEQYF.